The present T cell receptor beta chain was sequenced within a study of blood T cell repertoires in COVID-19. Looking at the study overall: Specimens from acute and convalescent COVID-19 originated in the United States, Italy and Spain. Nucleic acid was either cDNA or gDNA, and it came from T cells, B-cell-depleted T cells, or PBMCs.

The repertoire was sequenced with immunoSEQ multiplex PCR; TCRdb's copy has only in-frame clones and lacks some. The sample has around 300,000 clones, around 90% seen once; the top ten hold 5%. The CDR3 runs to 14 residues. The trim removed 2 bases at V and 2 bases at J, leaving 1 base unmatched. Germline V gives CDR1 SGHKS, CDR2 YYEKEE (reference sequence). Which cohort a participant joined came from the clinical history participants gave. The source material was PBMCs or T cells enriched from blood (not recorded which). The chain combines TRBV5-5 with TRBJ2-5; 9 bases are shared with TRBD1. This receptor was obtained from a man aged 30 to 45 who had recovered from COVID-19. This chain's CDR3 is CASSLGTGQETQYF. CDR3 DNA sequence: TGTGCCAGCAGCTTAGGGACAGGGCAAGAGACCCAGTACTTC.